This T cell receptor beta chain is drawn from a study of T cell responses to AZD1222 COVID-19 vaccine. Germline V gene lookup returns CDR1 KGHSH and CDR2 LQKENI. This CDR3 has 14 residues. Trimming removed 1 base from V and 2 bases from J, with 7 bases in between. Method: immunoSEQ multiplex PCR; TCRdb's copy keeps in-frame clones and lacks some. The sample comprises 150,000 to 200,000 clones, approximately 86% of which are singletons, and 9.5% to 13% rests with the top ten. The TCR sequence derives from an adult who received the AZD1222 COVID-19 vaccine. The chain carries TRBV18 and TRBJ2-3; no firm D call. This specimen was peripheral blood, taken 28 days after the second AZD1222 dose. This chain's CDR3 is CASSPRGHTDTQYF. The CDR3 nucleotides read TGTGCCAGCTCACCACGTGGGCACACAGATACGCAGTATTTT.